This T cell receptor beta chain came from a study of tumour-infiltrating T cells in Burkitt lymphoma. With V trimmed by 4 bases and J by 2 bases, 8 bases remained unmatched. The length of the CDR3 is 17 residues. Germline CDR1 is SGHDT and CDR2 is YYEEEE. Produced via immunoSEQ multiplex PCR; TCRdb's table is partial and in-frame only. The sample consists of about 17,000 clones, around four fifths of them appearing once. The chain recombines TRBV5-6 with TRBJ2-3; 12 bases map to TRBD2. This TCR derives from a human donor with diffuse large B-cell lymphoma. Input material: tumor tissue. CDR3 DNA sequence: TGTGCCAGCAGCACCAGACTAGCGGGGGCCATCACAGATACGCAGTATTTT. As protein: CASSTRLAGAITDTQYF.